This T cell receptor beta chain was sequenced in a study of naive and memory T cell subsets. A word on this clonotype: Its antigen is unidentified. Sequence at one end of the junction differs from germline and may be a read error.

Regarding the study as a whole: TCR abundance followed a power law differing between naive and memory subsets. A few larger clonotypes appeared in naive repertoires, especially CD8, possibly memory cells re-expressing CD45RA.

CDR3 length equals 15 residues. Germline lookup yields CDR1 LGHDT and CDR2 YNNKEL (reference sequence). Both TRBC1 and TRBC2 were covered by a beta constant-region primer of two equimolar oligonucleotides. Four rounds of PCR amplified the ligated cDNA using nested alpha and beta constant-region primers plus SP2. MiXCR, applied by TCRdb to the UMI-ligation and nested PCR reads, yields one record per CDR3 protein. The data hold roughly 100,000 distinct CDR3 sequences, with around 15% observed a single time. The chain links TRBV3-1 to TRBJ2-1; 15 nucleotides agree with TRBD2. Sequenced: naive CD8+ T cells from blood. The sequence was obtained from a human donor in good health. The CDR3 here is CASSPWTSGRAPPIF. The CDR3 DNA reads TGTGCCAGCAGCCCATGGACTAGCGGGAGGGCCCCTCCCATCTTC.